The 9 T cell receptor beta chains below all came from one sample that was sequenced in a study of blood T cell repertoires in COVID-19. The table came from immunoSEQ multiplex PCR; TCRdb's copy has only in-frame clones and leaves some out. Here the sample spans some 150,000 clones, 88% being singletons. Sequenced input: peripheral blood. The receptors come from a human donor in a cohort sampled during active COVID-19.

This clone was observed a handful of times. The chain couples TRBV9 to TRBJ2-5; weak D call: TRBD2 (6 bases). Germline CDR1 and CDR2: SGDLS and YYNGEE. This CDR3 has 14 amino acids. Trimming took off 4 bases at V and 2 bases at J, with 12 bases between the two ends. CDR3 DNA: TGTGCCAGCAGCCCTGAGGGACTTCAAGAGACCCAGTACTTC. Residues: CASSPEGLQETQYF. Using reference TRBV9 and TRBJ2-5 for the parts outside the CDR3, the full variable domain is DSGVTQTPKHLITATGQRVTLRCSPRSGDLSVYWYQQSLDQGLQFLIQYYNGEERAKGNILERFSAQQFPDLHSELNLSSLELGDSALYFCASSPEGLQETQYFGPGTRLLVL.

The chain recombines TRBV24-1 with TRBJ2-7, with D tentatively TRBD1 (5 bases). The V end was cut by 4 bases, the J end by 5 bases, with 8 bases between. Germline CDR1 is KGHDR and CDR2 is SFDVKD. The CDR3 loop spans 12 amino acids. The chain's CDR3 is CATSEQGDEQYF. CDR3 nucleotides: TGTGCCACCAGTGAACAAGGGGACGAGCAGTACTTC.

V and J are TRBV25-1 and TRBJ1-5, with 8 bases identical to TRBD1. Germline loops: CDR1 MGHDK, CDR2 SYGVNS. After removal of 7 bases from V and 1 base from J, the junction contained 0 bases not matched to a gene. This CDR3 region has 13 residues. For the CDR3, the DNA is TGTGCCAGCACAGGGGGCAGCAATCAGCCCCAGCATTTT. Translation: CASTGGSNQPQHF. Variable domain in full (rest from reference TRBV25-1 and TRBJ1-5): EADIYQTPRYLVIGTGKKITLECSQTMGHDKMYWYQQDPGMELHLIHYSYGVNSTEKGDLSSESTVSRIRTEHFPLTLESARPSHTSQYLCASTGGSNQPQHFGDGTRLSIL.

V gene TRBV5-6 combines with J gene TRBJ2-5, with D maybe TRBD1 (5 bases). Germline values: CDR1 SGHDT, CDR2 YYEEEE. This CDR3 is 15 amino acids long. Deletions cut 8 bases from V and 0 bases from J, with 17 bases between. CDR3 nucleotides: TGTGCCAGTCAAAGGCTCGACAGAGACCAAGAGACCCAGTACTTC. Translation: CASQRLDRDQETQYF.

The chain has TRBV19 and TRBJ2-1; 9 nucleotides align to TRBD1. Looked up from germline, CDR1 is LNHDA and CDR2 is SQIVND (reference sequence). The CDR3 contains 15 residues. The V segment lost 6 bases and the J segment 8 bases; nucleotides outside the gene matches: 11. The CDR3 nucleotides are TGTGCCAGTAGCTCCGTAGACAGGGGGTGGTATGAGCAGTTCTTC. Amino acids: CASSSVDRGWYEQFF.

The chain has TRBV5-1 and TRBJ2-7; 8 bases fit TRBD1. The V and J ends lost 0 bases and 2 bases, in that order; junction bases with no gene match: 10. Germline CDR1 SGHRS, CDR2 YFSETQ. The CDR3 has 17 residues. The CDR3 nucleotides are TGCGCCAGCAGCTTGGTATCAGGGGGCAGGGGGGCCTACGAGCAGTACTTC. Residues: CASSLVSGGRGAYEQYF. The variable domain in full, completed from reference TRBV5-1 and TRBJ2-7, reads KAGVTQTPRYLIKTRGQQVTLSCSPISGHRSVSWYQQTPGQGLQFLFEYFSETQRNKGNFPGRFSGRQFSNSRSEMNVSTLELGDSALYLCASSLVSGGRGAYEQYFGPGTRLTVT.

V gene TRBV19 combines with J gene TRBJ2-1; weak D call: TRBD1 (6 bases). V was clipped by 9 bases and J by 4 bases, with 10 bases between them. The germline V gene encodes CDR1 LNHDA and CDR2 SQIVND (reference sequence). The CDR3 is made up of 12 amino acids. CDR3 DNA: TGTGCCAGCGGACAGTATTACAATGAGCAGTTCTTC. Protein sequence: CASGQYYNEQFF.

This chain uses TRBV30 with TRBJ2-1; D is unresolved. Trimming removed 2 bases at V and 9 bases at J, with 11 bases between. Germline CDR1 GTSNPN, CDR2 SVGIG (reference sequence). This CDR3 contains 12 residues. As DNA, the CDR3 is TGTGCCTGGAGTAACCAACGCGGTGAGCAGTTCTTC. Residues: CAWSNQRGEQFF.

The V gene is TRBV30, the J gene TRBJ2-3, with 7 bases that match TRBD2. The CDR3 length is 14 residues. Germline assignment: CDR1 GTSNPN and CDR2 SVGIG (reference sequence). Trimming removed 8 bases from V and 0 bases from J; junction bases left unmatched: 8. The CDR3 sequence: CAVREGTSTDTQYF. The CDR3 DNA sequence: TGTGCCGTAAGGGAGGGGACGAGCACAGATACGCAGTATTTT.